The rows below give T cell receptor beta chains drawn from one sample of a study of vaccination effects on CD4 cells after COVID-19. Clones were sequenced by immunoSEQ multiplex PCR, and TCRdb holds only the in-frame ones, with some missing. The data contain under 30,000 clones, roughly 74% of them seen just once; the ten biggest clones take up roughly a sixth. These receptors have no known antigen. This material consisted of CD4+ T cells from PBMCs cultured with HCoV-OC43 spike peptides, taken after COVID-19 vaccination. All receptors come from a human donor who received a COVID-19 vaccine. Each CDR3 is given with its conserved first and last residue. D genes are given only for firm matches. The size entry is marked missing in some rows and otherwise reads once, few, many or a size class.

D gene	V gene	clone size	J gene	CDR3 DNA	CDR3 protein
TRBD2	TRBV19	NA	TRBJ2-1	TGTGCCAGTAGTAAGGCTAGCGGGAGTGTCTATGAGCAGTTCTTC	CASSKASGSVYEQFF
TRBD2	TRBV6-5	NA	TRBJ2-1	TGTGCCAGCAGTAGCGGGGGGGCTGGCAATGAGCAGTTCTTC	CASSSGGAGNEQFF
TRBD1	TRBV7-8	NA	TRBJ1-4	TGTGCCAGCAGCCAACGACAGGGGACTAATGAAAAACTGTTTTTT	CASSQRQGTNEKLFF
NA	TRBV5-6	NA	TRBJ2-1	TGTGCCAGCAGCTTTAACGGACCCTCCTACAATGAGCAGTTCTTC	CASSFNGPSYNEQFF
TRBD1	TRBV5-6	NA	TRBJ2-2	TGTGCCAGCAGCTTGCGGGACAGGGGGACCGACTCGAACACCGGGGAGCTGTTTTTT	CASSLRDRGTDSNTGELFF
TRBD2	TRBV18	NA	TRBJ2-7	TGTGCCAGCTCACCAGGTAGCGGGGGACCCTACGAGCAGTACTTC	CASSPGSGGPYEQYF
NA	TRBV24-1	NA	TRBJ2-1	TGTGCCACCAGTTTCGGGGGCCCCGACAATGAGCAGTTCTTC	CATSFGGPDNEQFF
NA	TRBV5-6	NA	TRBJ1-4	TGTGCCAGCAGCTTGATGGGACTGACGCTTAATGAAAAACTGTTTTTT	CASSLMGLTLNEKLFF
TRBD2	TRBV5-5	NA	TRBJ2-1	TGTGCCAGCAGCTTGGATGGGACTAGCGGGAGGGCCGCGGCCAACAATGAGCAGTTCTTC	CASSLDGTSGRAAANNEQFF
TRBD1	TRBV11-2	NA	TRBJ1-1	TGTGCCAGCAGCTTTGGGACAGGGGTGACTGAAGCTTTCTTT	CASSFGTGVTEAFF
TRBD1	TRBV7-9	NA	TRBJ1-6	TGTGCCAGCGAGAGACAGGGAAAGGTTTCACCCCTCCACTTT	CASERQGKVSPLHF
NA	TRBV5-4	few	TRBJ2-6	TGTGCCAGCAGCTTGACGGGGGCCAACGTCCTGACTTTC	CASSLTGANVLTF
NA	TRBV12-5	NA	TRBJ2-3	TGTGCTAGTGGCCCCGGACTTTCCACAGATACGCAGTATTTT	CASGPGLSTDTQYF
TRBD1	TRBV24-1	NA	TRBJ2-7	TGTGCCACCAGTGATTCGCATGCGGGACAGGGTCGAGGCGAGCAGTACTTC	CATSDSHAGQGRGEQYF
TRBD2	TRBV5-4	NA	TRBJ2-7	TGTGCCAGCAGCTTGGCCGGCGGGAGAGCATCCTACGAGCAGTACTTC	CASSLAGGRASYEQYF
NA	TRBV6-5	NA	TRBJ1-6	TGTGCCAGCAGTTACTCGACAGTCCCGAATTCACCCCTCCACTTT	CASSYSTVPNSPLHF
NA	TRBV29-1	NA	TRBJ2-5	TGCAGCGTAGAACAGGGACCCGAGACCCAGTACTTC	CSVEQGPETQYF
NA	TRBV5-8	NA	TRBJ2-7	TGTGCCAGCAGTTTCAGGGTAAGCGAGCAGTACTTC	CASSFRVSEQYF
NA	TRBV5-6	NA	TRBJ2-3	TGTGCCAGCAGCTTCGGGAGAGCCGATACGCAGTATTTT	CASSFGRADTQYF
NA	TRBV7-2	NA	TRBJ2-7	TGTGCCAGCAGCCCAGCGGGTTTGCGGGACTACGAGCAGTACTTC	CASSPAGLRDYEQYF
TRBD1	TRBV4-1	once	TRBJ1-5	TGCGCCAGCAGCCAACCTATCCCGGGACAGGGGAGGCATCAGCCCCAGCATTTT	CASSQPIPGQGRHQPQHF
TRBD2	TRBV5-1	NA	TRBJ2-3	TGCGCCAGCAGCTTGTCGAGCGGGGGCACAGATACGCAGTATTTT	CASSLSSGGTDTQYF
TRBD1	TRBV10-2	NA	TRBJ2-5	TGCGCCAGCAGCGTACAGGGGATGCAGGTCCAAGAGACCCAGTACTTC	CASSVQGMQVQETQYF
NA	TRBV5-1	few	TRBJ2-3	TGCGCCAGCAGCGAGGTCTCTAGCCACGCGGATACGCAGTATTTT	CASSEVSSHADTQYF